Included here is one TCR beta chain sequence, with context. This specimen comes from a study of T cells in Graves' hyperthyroidism and ophthalmopathy. Using RNA transcripts as the source, TCR beta CDR3 regions were amplified. TCR CDR3 underwent first-round RT-PCR with the HTBI primer set. TCRdb ran MiXCR on the multiplex PCR reads and lists one entry per CDR3 protein. This sample has some 570,000 distinct CDR3 sequences, with 15% to 20% found just once. V lost 3 bases and J 5 bases, leaving 10 bases between the germline ends. This CDR3 is 13 amino acids long. CDR1 and CDR2 (germline): MDHEN, SYDVKM. Every diagnosis used clinical symptoms, serum thyroxine and TRAb, thyroid ultrasound and orbital computed tomography.

The specimen sequenced was blood. This sequence originates from a woman younger than 30 with Graves' ophthalmopathy. The rearrangement joins TRBV28 to TRBJ1-1; possibly TRBD1 for D (5 bases). CDR3 sequence (DNA): TGTGCCAGCAGTTTTTCGGAGGGGACTGAAGCTTTCTTT. Translated: CASSFSEGTEAFF.